This T cell receptor beta chain was recorded in a study of T cell changes during pregnancy in multiple sclerosis. The data were produced by immunoSEQ multiplex PCR, yet TCRdb's version contains in-frame clones alone and is incomplete. Of around 55,000 clones in the sample, around 93% were seen once. Looked up from germline, CDR1 is SGDLS and CDR2 is YYNGEE. V lost 5 bases, J lost 5 bases, and 12 bases stayed unmatched. CDR3 length: 15 amino acids. The rearrangement joins TRBV9 to TRBJ1-1; 7 bases match TRBD1. The sample consisted of CD8+ T cells from peripheral blood mononuclear cells, taken in the second trimester of pregnancy. The source of this sequence is a female donor with multiple sclerosis, enrolled in a pregnancy study. The CDR3 here is CASSARDSIYTEAFF. The CDR3 nucleotides read TGTGCCAGCAGTGCTCGGGACAGTATATATACTGAAGCTTTCTTT. Full variable domain (rest looked up from reference TRBV9 and TRBJ1-1): DSGVTQTPKHLITATGQRVTLRCSPRSGDLSVYWYQQSLDQGLQFLIQYYNGEERAKGNILERFSAQQFPDLHSELNLSSLELGDSALYFCASSARDSIYTEAFFGQGTRLTVV.